This entry features one T cell receptor (beta chain) sequence. Its cognate antigen is unknown. This entry is derived from a study of long-term antiretroviral therapy in people with HIV. Survey-level resolution applied to immunoSEQ assay v3.0. TCRdb keeps only in-frame clones here, not all; method: immunoSEQ multiplex PCR. The top ten hold 0.9% to 1.2% of the sample, which has about 28,000 clones, roughly 87% seen once. Study-level findings and limits: Dating from the mid-2000s to the late 2010s, the blood was possibly obtained under older ART regimens.

This CDR3 is built from 11 residues. V was clipped by 3 bases and J by 10 bases, with 7 bases between them. Per germline, CDR1 SGHTA and CDR2 FQGNSA. The sequence came from a man aged 45 to 65 with HIV. The input for sequencing was unsorted PBMCs, taken 2 years after starting antiretroviral therapy. The V call is TRBV7-2, the J call TRBJ2-1; D is perhaps TRBD1 (6 bases). CDR3 coding DNA: TGTGCCAGCAGCTTCGGGACAGAGCAGTTCTTC. It codes for CASSFGTEQFF.